What follows are 30 T cell receptor beta chains derived from one specimen sequenced in a study of cytotoxic CD8 clonotypes in ibrutinib-treated CLL. Method: immunoSEQ multiplex PCR; TCRdb's copy keeps in-frame clones and lacks some. The sample lists 50,000 to 65,000 clones, roughly 70% seen once, with around two fifths in the top ten. This material consisted of PBMCs, taken after 12 months of ibrutinib treatment. These receptors were collected from a human donor with chronic lymphocytic leukemia.

The J gene is TRBJ1-5, the V gene TRBV5-1; no clear D gene. The CDR3 is made up of 11 amino acids. Trimming left V 1 base short and J 7 bases short, with 3 bases between. Germline CDR1 SGHRS, CDR2 YFSETQ. The CDR3 nucleotides read TGCGCCAGCAGCTTGTGCCAGCCCCAGCATTTT. This gives the protein CASSLCQPQHF.

This CDR3 reads CASLVCNQPQHF. The CDR3 DNA follows: TGCGCCAGCCTAGTTTGCAATCAGCCCCAGCATTTT. The J gene is TRBJ1-5, the V gene TRBV10-1; D not certain. V was clipped by 8 bases and J by 2 bases, with 7 bases between them. Germline V gene sequence: CDR1 WNHNN, CDR2 SYGVQD (reference sequence). The CDR3 extends over 12 amino acids.

The rearrangement links TRBV11-3 to TRBJ2-5; 10 positions agree with TRBD1. Germline CDR1 SGHNT, CDR2 YENEEA. CDR3 size: 15 residues. The junction had 7 bases not matched to a gene; V was cut back by 5 bases and J by 4 bases. The CDR3 sequence is CASSAGQGVAETQYF. Written as DNA, the CDR3 is TGTGCCAGCAGCGCCGGACAGGGGGTAGCAGAGACCCAGTACTTC.

This chain links TRBV7-8 with TRBJ1-2; D is perhaps TRBD1 (6 bases). Trimming shortened V by 5 bases and J by 8 bases, and 21 bases separated the two germline ends. The CDR3 has 15 residues. Germline V gene sequence: CDR1 SGHVS, CDR2 FQNEAQ. The CDR3 sequence is CASSPRSRGARGYTF. CDR3 nucleotide sequence: TGTGCCAGCAGCCCGCGGTCCCGGGGGGCGAGGGGCTACACCTTC.

The chain joins TRBV6-1 to TRBJ1-4, with TRBD1 identical over 10 bases. The trim removed 6 bases at V and 6 bases at J, leaving 4 bases unmatched. CDR1 and CDR2 from the germline V gene are MNHNS and SASEGT. The CDR3 extends over 14 amino acids. The CDR3 DNA follows: TGTGCCAGCAGCTTGGACAGGGGGGATGAAAAACTGTTTTTT. Its translation is CASSLDRGDEKLFF.

The genes are TRBV11-3 and TRBJ2-2; 8 bases are a match to TRBD1. CDR3 length equals 16 residues. Germline values: CDR1 SGHNT, CDR2 YENEEA. V trimming: 6 bases; J trimming: 0 bases; junction bases outside the gene matches: 6. The CDR3 region is CASSLRGPANTGELFF. The CDR3 DNA reads TGTGCCAGCAGTCTCAGGGGGCCCGCGAACACCGGGGAGCTGTTTTTT.

The genes are TRBV9 and TRBJ1-1; the D gene is possibly TRBD1 (6 bases). This CDR3 region has 16 residues. Trimming stripped 3 bases from V and 10 bases from J, with 25 bases between. From germline, CDR1 is SGDLS and CDR2 YYNGEE. CDR3 coding DNA: TGTGCCAGCAGCGCCGGATCCCGGGACAATAAAGGGCGAGCTTTCTTT. This codes for CASSAGSRDNKGRAFF.

About this clone itself: Sequence at one end of the junction differs from germline and may be a read error. This rearrangement joins TRBV12-5 to TRBJ2-6; weak D call: TRBD1 (5 bases). Per germline, CDR1 LGHNT and CDR2 FRNRAP. The length of the CDR3 is 17 residues. CDR3 region: CASGWKYRTKSGQRPDF. The CDR3 DNA follows: TGTGCTAGTGGTTGGAAATACAGGACAAAGTCGGGCCAACGTCCTGACTTC.

The J gene is TRBJ2-3, the V gene TRBV21-1; no DNA check was done on the table's D call, TRBD1. TRBV21-1 is described as a pseudogene. CDR3 length: 14 residues. The CDR3 loop reads CATPGQGASDTQYF. The DNA of the CDR3 is TGTGCCACTCCCGGACAGGGGGCAAGTGATACGCAGTATTTT.

There are a few counts of this clone. V gene TRBV5-4 combines with J gene TRBJ1-3; D possibly corresponds to TRBD1 (5 bases). Germline CDR1 is SGHNT and CDR2 is YYREEE (reference sequence). V was shortened by 0 bases and J by 3 bases, with 16 bases between the two germline ends. This CDR3 has 17 residues. CDR3 sequence: CASSLGFGAGDGNTIYF. The CDR3, as DNA: TGTGCCAGCAGCTTGGGGTTCGGGGCAGGCGATGGAAACACCATATATTTT. Supplemented by reference TRBV5-4 and TRBJ1-3, the full variable domain reads ETGVTQSPTHLIKTRGQQVTLRCSSQSGHNTVSWYQQALGQGPQFIFQYYREEENGRGNFPPRFSGLQFPNYSSELNVNALELDDSALYLCASSLGFGAGDGNTIYFGEGSWLTVV.

This clone has a single count. The J gene is TRBJ1-4, the V gene TRBV6-5, with a possible D match to TRBD1 (6 bases). V lost 2 bases and J lost 13, with 17 bases in between. This CDR3 is 14 amino acids long. The germline V gene encodes CDR1 MNHEY and CDR2 SVGAGI. CDR3 region: CASSYARDTEALFF. The CDR3 DNA reads TGTGCCAGCAGTTACGCTCGGGACACCGAGGCACTGTTTTTT.

The chain uses TRBV11-2 and TRBJ2-7; D is unresolved. Deletions cut 5 bases from V and 3 bases from J, with 11 bases between. Germline V gene lookup returns CDR1 SGHAT and CDR2 FQNNGV. The CDR3 is made up of 13 amino acids. The CDR3, as DNA: TGTGCCAGCAGCAACGGGCGCGGCTACGAGCAGTACTTC. As protein: CASSNGRGYEQYF.

This chain links TRBV6-7 with TRBJ2-6; 8 bases agree with TRBD1. TRBV6-7 counts as an open reading frame of uncertain function. This CDR3 is 18 amino acids long. V lost 2 bases and J lost 2; bases outside the gene matches: 8. The chain's CDR3 is CASSYPRTGTAGANVLTF. The CDR3 bases are TGTGCCAGCAGTTACCCGCGGACAGGGACGGCTGGGGCCAACGTCCTGACTTTC.

V gene TRBV18 combines with J gene TRBJ2-3; the D is unclear. The CDR3 covers 17 residues. Trimming took off 3 bases at V and 0 bases at J, with 16 bases between the two ends. Germline values: CDR1 KGHSH, CDR2 LQKENI. CDR3 sequence reads: CASSPKDPFGSTDTQYF. CDR3 sequence (DNA): TGTGCCAGCTCACCCAAGGACCCCTTCGGGAGCACAGATACGCAGTATTTT.

The J gene is TRBJ2-5, the V gene TRBV6-1; 7 nucleotides match TRBD2. CDR1 MNHNS and CDR2 SASEGT come from the germline V gene. This CDR3 is 13 amino acids long. Trimming cost V 8 bases and J 5 bases; bases outside gene matches: 8. The CDR3 here is CASLGGWQETQYF. CDR3 coding DNA: TGTGCCAGCCTGGGAGGGTGGCAGGAGACCCAGTACTTC.

This clone is a singleton in its sample. The CDR3 DNA reads TGTGCCAGCAGCTTAGCGGGAGGATGGAATCAGCCCCAGCATTTT. Amino acids: CASSLAGGWNQPQHF. V is TRBV7-9 and J is TRBJ1-5; the D is unclear. This CDR3 is built from 15 residues. From germline, CDR1 is SEHNR and CDR2 FQNEAQ (reference sequence). V lost 0 bases to trimming and J lost 4 bases, with 10 bases between them. Based on the CDR3 plus reference TRBV7-9 and TRBJ1-5, the full variable domain is DTGVSQNPRHKITKRGQNVTFRCDPISEHNRLYWYRQTLGQGPEFLTYFQNEAQLEKSRLLSDRFSAERPKGSFSTLEIQRTEQGDSAMYLCASSLAGGWNQPQHFGDGTRLSIL.

This clone was seen only once. The chain employs TRBV6-7 and TRBJ2-5, with D perhaps TRBD1 (5 bases). TRBV6-7 is given ORF status, its function remaining uncertain. CDR3 length: 13 amino acids. Trimming cost V 2 bases and J 7 bases, with 11 bases left between them. CDR3 bases: TGTGCCAGCAGTTACAGGGGCCCCGGGACCCAGTACTTC. Translating it yields CASSYRGPGTQYF.

The gene calls are TRBV7-8 and TRBJ2-7; 10 positions agree with TRBD2. Per the germline V gene, CDR1 is SGHVS and CDR2 is FQNEAQ. The CDR3 is made up of 16 amino acids. The trim removed 3 bases at V and 0 bases at J, leaving 5 bases unmatched. The CDR3 nucleotides read TGTGCCAGCAGCTTGGGACTAGCGCAGAGCTCCTACGAGCAGTACTTC. It codes for CASSLGLAQSSYEQYF.

This clone was observed a few times. The chain recombines TRBV5-1 with TRBJ2-5, with D tentatively TRBD1 or TRBD2 (5 bases each). The CDR3 totals 15 residues. Between the trimmed V and J ends, which lost 4 bases and 4 bases, there was a span of 17 bases. Looked up from germline, CDR1 is SGHRS and CDR2 is YFSETQ. Here the CDR3 reads CASSVRDGPTETQYF. As DNA, the CDR3 is TGCGCCAGCAGCGTGAGGGACGGCCCAACAGAGACCCAGTACTTC.

V and J are TRBV6-6 and TRBJ2-7; the match to TRBD2 covers 9 bases. The CDR3 has 14 residues. Germline V gene lookup returns CDR1 MNHNY and CDR2 SVGAGI (reference sequence). Unmatched junction bases numbered 4, after V lost 6 bases and J lost 1 base. CDR3: CASRRTSESYEQYF. The CDR3 region has the DNA TGTGCCAGCAGGAGGACTAGCGAATCCTACGAGCAGTACTTC.

V gene TRBV2 combines with J gene TRBJ2-3; D not resolved. This CDR3 contains 11 residues. The V end was cut by 5 bases, the J end by 2 bases, with 2 bases between. Germline V CDR1 and CDR2: SNHLY, FYNNEI. The DNA of the CDR3 is TGTGCCAGCAGTTTCACAGATACGCAGTATTTT. This encodes CASSFTDTQYF.

This clone showed up just once. The chain uses TRBV7-2 and TRBJ2-7, with 11 bases fitting TRBD1. The ends lost 5 bases at V and 4 bases at J; junction bases unmatched: 4. This CDR3 is 14 amino acids long. CDR1 and CDR2 (germline): SGHTA, FQGNSA. The CDR3 protein is CASSRTGGGYEQYF. CDR3 coding DNA: TGTGCCAGCAGCCGGACAGGGGGCGGATACGAGCAGTACTTC.

The chain carries TRBV2 and TRBJ1-6; 7 nucleotides line up with TRBD1. J gave up 5 bases and V 5 bases, and 6 bases lay outside the gene matches. Germline assignment: CDR1 SNHLY and CDR2 FYNNEI. The CDR3 has 15 amino acids. This CDR3 reads CASSPSGTDNSPLHF. The CDR3, as DNA: TGTGCCAGCAGTCCCTCCGGGACAGATAATTCACCCCTCCACTTT.

DNA for the CDR3: TGTGCCAGCAGCCCACAAATCGGGGGAAACTATGGCTACACCTTC. The encoded protein is CASSPQIGGNYGYTF. The chain carries TRBV14 and TRBJ1-2, with D perhaps matching TRBD1 (5 bases). Germline V gene lookup returns CDR1 SGHDN and CDR2 FVKESK. The CDR3 has 15 amino acids. V lost 4 bases to trimming and J lost 2 bases, with 14 bases between them. Using reference TRBV14 and TRBJ1-2 for the parts outside the CDR3, the full variable domain is EAGVTQFPSHSVIEKGQTVTLRCDPISGHDNLYWYRRVMGKEIKFLLHFVKESKQDESGMPNNRFLAERTGGTYSTLKVQPAELEDSGVYFCASSPQIGGNYGYTFGSGTRLTVV.

V is TRBV5-4 and J is TRBJ2-7; D may be TRBD1 (5 bases). There are 14 residues in the CDR3. V shed 2 bases and J shed 3 bases, with 12 bases lying between them. Germline V gene lookup returns CDR1 SGHNT and CDR2 YYREEE (reference sequence). The CDR3 region is CASSLGDRGYEQYF. In DNA form, the CDR3 reads TGTGCCAGCAGCTTAGGAGATAGGGGCTACGAGCAGTACTTC. The variable domain in full, with the rest retrieved from reference TRBV5-4 and TRBJ2-7, is ETGVTQSPTHLIKTRGQQVTLRCSSQSGHNTVSWYQQALGQGPQFIFQYYREEENGRGNFPPRFSGLQFPNYSSELNVNALELDDSALYLCASSLGDRGYEQYFGPGTRLTVT.

This clone was detected once. CDR3 sequence: CASTGGVANEKLFF. In DNA form, the CDR3 reads TGTGCCAGCACAGGGGGCGTAGCTAATGAAAAACTGTTTTTT. The V gene is TRBV6-1, the J gene TRBJ1-4; 8 bases map to TRBD1. This CDR3 spans 14 amino acids. With V trimmed by 7 bases and J by 3 bases, 4 bases remained unmatched. The germline V gene has CDR1 MNHNS and CDR2 SASEGT.

The gene calls are TRBV7-8 and TRBJ1-5, with 8 bases matching TRBD1. V gave up 5 bases and J gave up 0 bases; unmatched junction bases: 3. CDR3 length: 15 amino acids. Looked up from germline, CDR1 is SGHVS and CDR2 is FQNEAQ. The CDR3 is CASSGQGYSNQPQHF. The CDR3 DNA is TGTGCCAGCAGCGGACAGGGATATAGCAATCAGCCCCAGCATTTT. The full variable domain, rest sourced from reference TRBV7-8 and TRBJ1-5, is GAGVSQSPRYKVAKRGQDVALRCDPISGHVSLFWYQQALGQGPEFLTYFQNEAQLDKSGLPSDRFFAERPEGSVSTLKIQRTQQEDSAVYLCASSGQGYSNQPQHFGDGTRLSIL.

This clone has only a few counts. V usage is TRBV7-3 and J usage is TRBJ2-2; perhaps TRBD2 as D (5 bases). The CDR3 totals 13 residues. CDR1 and CDR2 (germline): SGHTA, FQGTGA. V lost 1 base and J lost 7, with 7 bases in between. The CDR3 spells CASSLRGFGELFF. The CDR3 nucleotides are TGTGCCAGCAGCTTAAGAGGGTTCGGGGAGCTGTTTTTT. The whole variable domain, filled in from reference TRBV7-3 and TRBJ2-2, reads GAGVSQTPSNKVTEKGKYVELRCDPISGHTALYWYRQSLGQGPEFLIYFQGTGAADDSGLPNDRFFAVRPEGSVSTLKIQRTERGDSAVYLCASSLRGFGELFFGEGSRLTVL.

V usage is TRBV5-6 and J usage is TRBJ2-3, with TRBD2 identical over 8 bases. The CDR3 has 18 residues. Germline V CDR1 and CDR2: SGHDT, YYEEEE. The junction had 11 bases not matched to a gene; V was cut back by 1 base and J by 1 base. The CDR3 loop reads CASSLLSGSPSGTDTQYF. The CDR3 DNA sequence: TGTGCCAGCAGCTTGTTAAGCGGGAGTCCCTCTGGCACAGATACGCAGTATTTT.

The chain joins TRBV7-6 to TRBJ2-3; D is ambiguous. Germline assignment: CDR1 SGHVS and CDR2 FNYEAQ. The CDR3 is 15 amino acids. V dropped 5 bases and J dropped 0 bases, with 12 bases sitting between them. The CDR3 spells CASSTRASSTDTQYF. For the CDR3, the DNA is TGTGCCAGCAGCACCCGGGCATCTAGCACAGATACGCAGTATTTT. The whole variable domain, remainder taken from reference TRBV7-6 and TRBJ2-3, is GAGVSQSPRYKVTKRGQDVALRCDPISGHVSLYWYRQALGQGPEFLTYFNYEAQQDKSGLPNDRFSAERPEGSISTLTIQRTEQRDSAMYRCASSTRASSTDTQYFGPGTRLTVL.